This T cell receptor beta chain comes out of a study of T cell responses to AZD1222 COVID-19 vaccine. The study, taken as a whole, reports: Reportedly, close to half of spike-specific TCRs are directed against unmutated variant regions.

This clone has just one count. Its antigen is not known. TCRdb's copy holds only in-frame clones and misses some; the assay was immunoSEQ multiplex PCR. The data hold under 200,000 clones, with 94% observed a single time. Germline assignment: CDR1 SGHRS and CDR2 YFSETQ. This CDR3 is 12 amino acids long. The V and J ends lost 5 bases and 7 bases respectively, with 10 bases between them. Material: peripheral blood, obtained on day 0 of AZD1222 vaccination. The rearrangement links TRBV5-1 to TRBJ2-1; D unresolved. The receptor was isolated from an adult in good health. The CDR3 spells CASSGRTNEQFF. In DNA form, the CDR3 reads TGCGCCAGCAGTGGTAGAACAAATGAGCAGTTCTTC.